The next 8 T cell receptor beta chains were all read from a single sample in a study of a mutant IDH1 vaccine in newly diagnosed glioma. Antigens for these TCRs are unknown. The protocol was immunoSEQ multiplex PCR, while the TCRdb copy is restricted to in-frame clones and leaves out a portion. Of about 44,000 clones listed, approximately 90% were seen once; the top ten hold 3.9%. As to time point: week 23, last vaccination. Vaccination used 300 ug of mutant IDH1 20-mer peptide per dose, with topical imiquimod. Sequenced here: PBMCs, sampled from a glioma patient whose treatment included an IDH1 peptide vaccine. The receptor set was obtained from a man aged 45 to 65 with glioma.

Here the CDR3 DNA reads TGTGCCACCGTCAGGGATCACGAGCAGTACTTC. Translated: CATVRDHEQYF. The genes are TRBV6-1 and TRBJ2-7; a possible D gene is TRBD1 (5 bases). The CDR3 is 11 amino acids. Germline V CDR1 and CDR2: MNHNS, SASEGT. The V end was cut by 10 bases, the J end by 5 bases, with 12 bases between.

The J gene is TRBJ1-2, the V gene TRBV28; D is unresolved. The germline gives CDR1 MDHEN, CDR2 SYDVKM. This CDR3 contains 11 residues. The V end lost 3 bases, the J end lost 8 bases, and 7 bases lay between the germline ends. In DNA, the CDR3 is TGTGCCAGCAGTTTCGGATTAGGCTACACCTTC. Protein: CASSFGLGYTF.

The CDR3 loop reads CASRQKTGGNEAFF. CDR3 nucleotide sequence: TGTGCCAGCAGACAAAAGACGGGAGGGAATGAAGCTTTCTTT. V is TRBV7-9 and J is TRBJ1-1, with no clear D. The CDR3 contains 14 residues. Trimming cost V 6 bases and J 7 bases, with 18 bases left between them. The germline V gene has CDR1 SEHNR and CDR2 FQNEAQ (reference sequence).

In its sample, this clone was seen once. The chain uses TRBV30 and TRBJ1-5; the match to TRBD1 covers 7 bases. Trimming at V came to 1 base and at J to 4 bases, leaving 4 bases not matched to a gene. The germline V gene has CDR1 GTSNPN and CDR2 SVGIG (reference sequence). CDR3 size: 14 residues. CDR3 in DNA: TGTGCCTGGAGTGGGGACAGTGTAAATCAGCCCCAGCATTTT. Translation gives CAWSGDSVNQPQHF.

The V and J genes are TRBV4-1 and TRBJ1-2, with 9 bases matching TRBD1. V was clipped by 0 bases and J by 5 bases; unmatched bases: 7. This CDR3 is built from 16 residues. Germline CDR1 reads MGHRA; CDR2 reads YSYEKL. The CDR3 loop reads CASSQDHTGGAYGYTF. DNA for the CDR3: TGCGCCAGCAGCCAAGACCATACAGGGGGCGCTTATGGCTACACCTTC.

The chain employs TRBV7-2 and TRBJ1-5; TRBD1 aligns across 7 bases. CDR3 size: 16 residues. The germline V gene encodes CDR1 SGHTA and CDR2 FQGNSA. V lost 1 base to trimming and J lost 2 bases; unmatched junction nucleotides: 5. The CDR3 bases are TGTGCCAGCAGCTTAGTTGGTACAGGGGGCAATCAGCCCCAGCATTTT. Encoded protein: CASSLVGTGGNQPQHF.

By frequency in the sample, this clone is large. The chain combines TRBV7-9 with TRBJ1-4, with no clear D. The ends were cut back, 2 bases at V and 2 bases at J, with 0 bases in the middle. Germline V gives CDR1 SEHNR, CDR2 FQNEAQ (reference sequence). The CDR3 runs to 12 residues. The CDR3 DNA is TGTGCCAGCAGCTTAACTAATGAAAAACTGTTTTTT. It encodes CASSLTNEKLFF.

This rearrangement joins TRBV5-8 to TRBJ2-2; D is unresolved. CDR3 size: 12 residues. V shed 3 bases and J shed 4 bases, with 4 bases lying between them. Germline lookup yields CDR1 SGHTS and CDR2 YDEGEE. For the CDR3, the DNA is TGTGCCAGCAGCTCATTCACCGGGGAGCTGTTTTTT. This gives the protein CASSSFTGELFF.